This T cell receptor beta chain was recorded in a study of T cells in Graves' hyperthyroidism and ophthalmopathy. Overall study results and limits: Ophthalmopathy could be told apart from stable hyperthyroidism with a 13 V-J model. The blood repertoire included most of the expanded thyroid clonotypes above 0.001.

This clonotype was picked up many times. Its antigen is not identified. Stability of Graves' hyperthyroidism was defined as absent ophthalmopathy progression within 18 months. RNA transcripts yielded amplified TCR beta CDR3 regions. In the first-round RT-PCR of the TCR CDR3, the HTBI primer set was used. TCRdb reprocessed the multiplex PCR reads with MiXCR, giving one entry per CDR3 protein. Of some 400,000 distinct CDR3 sequences detected, over 11% appear once; the ten largest clones hold 9.5% to 12%. J gave up 4 bases and V 2 bases, and 6 bases lay outside the gene matches. This CDR3 is 16 amino acids long. Germline lookup yields CDR1 MNHNS and CDR2 SASEGT.

Sequenced: blood. The sequence was obtained from a woman aged 55 to 70 with Graves' hyperthyroidism. The gene calls are TRBV6-1 and TRBJ2-1, with TRBD2 identical over 9 bases. The CDR3 DNA sequence: TGTGCCAGCAGTGAAAACCTAGCGGGATGGTACAATGAGCAGTTCTTC. It yields the protein CASSENLAGWYNEQFF.